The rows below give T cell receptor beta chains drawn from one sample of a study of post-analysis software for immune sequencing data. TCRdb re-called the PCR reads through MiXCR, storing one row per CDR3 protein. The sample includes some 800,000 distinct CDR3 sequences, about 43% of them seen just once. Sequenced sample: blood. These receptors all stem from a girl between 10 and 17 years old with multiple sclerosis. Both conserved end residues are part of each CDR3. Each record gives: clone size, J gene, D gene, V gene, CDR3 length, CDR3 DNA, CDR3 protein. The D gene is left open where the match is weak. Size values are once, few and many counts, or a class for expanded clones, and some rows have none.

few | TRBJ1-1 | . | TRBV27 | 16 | TGTGCCAGCAGTCCAGGCCCCGGGCCCCCGGTGGGTGAAGCTTTCTTT | CASSPGPGPPVGEAFF
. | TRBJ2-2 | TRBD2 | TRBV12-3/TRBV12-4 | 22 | TGTGCCAGCAGTCTAGACCCGGGACTAGCGGTGATATCAGGGATCAACACCGGGGAGCTGTTTTTT | CASSLDPGLAVISGINTGELFF
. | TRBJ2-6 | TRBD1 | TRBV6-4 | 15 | TGTGCCAGCAACCTCGACAGGGCTGGGGCCAACGTCCTGACTTTC | CASNLDRAGANVLTF
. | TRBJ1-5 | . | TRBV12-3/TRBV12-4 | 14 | TGTGTCAGCAGTTTTCAAGGGACCCCTAGGCCCCAGCATTTT | CVSSFQGTPRPQHF
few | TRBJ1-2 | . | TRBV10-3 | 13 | TGTGCCATCAGTGAGGACAGAGTCTATGGCTACACCTTC | CAISEDRVYGYTF
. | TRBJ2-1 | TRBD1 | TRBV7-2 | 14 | TGTGCCAGCAGCCCTAGACAGGGGCGGAATGAGCAGTTCTTC | CASSPRQGRNEQFF
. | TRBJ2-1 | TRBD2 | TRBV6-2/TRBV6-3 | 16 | TGTGCCAGTAAAAATAGCGGGACGGGTCCCTACAATGAGCAGTTCTTC | CASKNSGTGPYNEQFF
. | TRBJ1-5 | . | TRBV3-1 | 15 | TGTGCCAGCAGCCAAGATAGGGCAGGAGGCCAGCCCCAGCATTTT | CASSQDRAGGQPQHF
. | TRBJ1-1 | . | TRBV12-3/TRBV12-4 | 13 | TGTGCCAGCAGTTTTACGGTCGACACTGAAGCTTTCTTT | CASSFTVDTEAFF
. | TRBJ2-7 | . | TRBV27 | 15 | TGTGCCAGCAGTTTATCGGGCCTTTTCTACAATGAGCAGTACTTC | CASSLSGLFYNEQYF
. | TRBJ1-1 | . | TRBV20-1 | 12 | TGCAGTTCTCAAGGCGGGACTACTGAAGCTTTCTTT | CSSQGGTTEAFF
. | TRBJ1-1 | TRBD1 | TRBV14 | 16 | TGTGCCAGCAGCCCAATCGGGACAGGGATGAACACTGAAGCTTTCTTT | CASSPIGTGMNTEAFF
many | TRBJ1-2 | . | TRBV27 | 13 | TGTGCCAGCAGTTTCGAGGGGAACTATGGCTACACCTTC | CASSFEGNYGYTF
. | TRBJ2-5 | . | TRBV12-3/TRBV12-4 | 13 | TGTGCCAGCAGTTTGGACGGACCAGAGACCCAGTACTTC | CASSLDGPETQYF
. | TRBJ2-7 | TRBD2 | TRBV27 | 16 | TGTGCCACCGTTGGGCGCGGGACTAGCGGGAACAATGAGCAGTACTTC | CATVGRGTSGNNEQYF
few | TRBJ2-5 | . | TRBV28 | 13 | TGTGCCAGCACTACGGGCGCCGGGGAGACCCAGTACTTC | CASTTGAGETQYF
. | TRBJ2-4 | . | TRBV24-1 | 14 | TGTGCCACCAGTGATGCCCAAGCCAAAAACATTCAGTACTTC | CATSDAQAKNIQYF
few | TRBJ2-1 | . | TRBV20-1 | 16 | TGCAGTGCAATCAAATCTAGTGGGAGGACCTACAATGAGCAGTTCTTC | CSAIKSSGRTYNEQFF
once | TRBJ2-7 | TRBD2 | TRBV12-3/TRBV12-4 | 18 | TGTACCAGCAGTTTAGTCTCCCGACTAGCGGGTGCCCTTAACGAACAGTACTTC | CTSSLVSRLAGALNEQYF
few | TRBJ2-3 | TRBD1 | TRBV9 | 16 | TGTGCCAGCAGCCGAAACACTGACAGGGCCACAGATACGCAGTATTTT | CASSRNTDRATDTQYF
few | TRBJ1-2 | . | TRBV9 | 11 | TGTGCCAGCAGCTCCCGCCATGGCTACACCTTC | CASSSRHGYTF
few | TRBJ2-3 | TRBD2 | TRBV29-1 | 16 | TGCAGCGTTGATGCGACTAGCGGGAGTCTCACAGATACGCAGTATTTT | CSVDATSGSLTDTQYF
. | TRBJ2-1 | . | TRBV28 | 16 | TGTGCCAGCAGTTCCTCCCGGGACTCATCTATCAATGAGCAGTTCTTC | CASSSSRDSSINEQFF
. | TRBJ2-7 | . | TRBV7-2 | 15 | TGTGCCAGCAGCTTAGATGGTAGCGCAGCCTACGAGCAGTACTTC | CASSLDGSAAYEQYF
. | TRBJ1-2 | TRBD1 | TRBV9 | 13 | TGTGCCAGCAGCGAGGACAGGGGCAGTGGCTACACCTTC | CASSEDRGSGYTF
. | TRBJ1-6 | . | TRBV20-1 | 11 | TGCAGTGCCCATGACCGACCACCCCTCCACTTT | CSAHDRPPLHF
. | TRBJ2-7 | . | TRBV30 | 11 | TGTGCCTGGAGTGTCTTTGTCGAGCAGTACTTC | CAWSVFVEQYF
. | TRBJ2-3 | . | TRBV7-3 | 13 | TGTGCCAGCAGCCCGGAGATCCTGGATACGCAGTATTTT | CASSPEILDTQYF
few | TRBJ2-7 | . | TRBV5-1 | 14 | TGCGCCAGCAGCCGTCACGGGACCTCCTACGAGCAGTACTTC | CASSRHGTSYEQYF